The source of this T cell receptor (beta chain) is a study of blood T cell repertoires in COVID-19. Overall study context: The samples span acute and convalescent COVID-19 from the United States, Italy and Spain. PBMCs, B-cell-depleted T cells, or T cells provided the cDNA or gDNA that made up the material.

V dropped 5 bases and J dropped 4; count of bases not matched to a gene: 12. This CDR3 comprises 16 residues. Per the germline V gene, CDR1 is LNHDA and CDR2 is SQIVND (reference sequence). As handled by the study authors: Estimates of nucleated cell counts were drawn from the amplification of reference gene primers. The method was immunoSEQ multiplex PCR; TCRdb's version includes in-frame clones alone and lacks a portion of them. V and J calls and clone size follow that table, whereas D and trimming were derived from the DNA. Of roughly 130,000 clones listed, roughly four fifths are singletons. The chain combines TRBV19 with TRBJ1-1; 8 bases map to TRBD1. The receptor's source is a woman aged 55-70 years with acute or convalescent COVID-19. The sequenced sample consisted of peripheral blood. CDR3 region: CASSARQGRVGTEAFF. The CDR3 DNA reads TGTGCCAGTAGTGCGAGACAGGGGAGGGTGGGCACTGAAGCTTTCTTT.